A single TCR beta chain is shown here with its context. This record comes from a study of blood T cell repertoires in COVID-19. Study summary: Some COVID-19 samples were acute and others convalescent; all came from the United States, Italy and Spain. PBMCs, B-cell-depleted T cells, or T cells were the source of the cDNA or gDNA that made up the material.

The CDR3 contains 14 residues. CDR1 and CDR2 from the germline V gene are SGHRS and YFSETQ. The J segment lost 4 bases and the V segment lost 4 bases, leaving 6 bases of the junction unmatched. The authors' processing: Reference gene primer amplification in the assay estimated nucleated cell counts. Only in-frame clones appear in the TCRdb table, and some are missing; sequencing was by immunoSEQ multiplex PCR. That table gives V, J and clone size, and the DNA gave D and trimming. This table has around 120,000 clones, roughly 80% appearing once. V usage is TRBV5-1 and J usage is TRBJ2-5; 8 bases are shared with TRBD1. The source material was peripheral blood. The source is a man aged 65-85 years with active or convalescent COVID-19. This CDR3 reads CASSRTGSGETQYF. Written as DNA, the CDR3 is TGCGCCAGCAGCAGGACAGGGTCGGGAGAGACCCAGTACTTC.